This is a list of T cell receptor beta chains from one sample in a study of shared clonotypes between healthy human individuals. Repertoires were generated with immunoSEQ multiplex PCR, while TCRdb's copy carries only in-frame clones and drops some. This table has over a million clones, approximately 70% appearing once. The sequenced sample was memory CD4+ T cells sorted from blood. The receptors originated from a man aged 18 to 30 in good health. The CDR3 runs from the conserved cysteine through the conserved F or W. Fields, in order: J gene, clone size, V gene, D gene, CDR3 DNA, CDR3 protein. A D gene is named only where the DNA matches it firmly. Some rows mark clone size as missing; the rest say once, few, many or name a class of expanded clone.

j_gene: TRBJ1-4
abundance: many
v_gene: TRBV5-1
d_gene: TRBD1
CDR3nt: TGCGCCAGCAGCCCCGGACAGGCCGATCGGGAAAAACTGTTTTTT
CDR3aa: CASSPGQADREKLFF

j_gene: TRBJ2-3
abundance: -
v_gene: TRBV6-1
d_gene: TRBD2
CDR3nt: TGTGCCAGCAGGATAGCGGGAGGCGCAGATACGCAGTATTTT
CDR3aa: CASRIAGGADTQYF

j_gene: TRBJ1-5
abundance: -
v_gene: TRBV4-1
d_gene: TRBD1
CDR3nt: TGCGCCAGCAGCCGACAGGGCGAGGATCAGCCCCAGCATTTT
CDR3aa: CASSRQGEDQPQHF

j_gene: TRBJ1-6
abundance: -
v_gene: TRBV30
d_gene: TRBD1
CDR3nt: TGTGCCTGCGGACAGGGCGGTTCACCCCTCCACTTT
CDR3aa: CACGQGGSPLHF

j_gene: TRBJ1-1
abundance: -
v_gene: TRBV5-6
d_gene: -
CDR3nt: TGTGCCAGCACCGGACAGACGAACACTGAAGCTTTCTTT
CDR3aa: CASTGQTNTEAFF

j_gene: TRBJ2-2
abundance: -
v_gene: TRBV2
d_gene: -
CDR3nt: TGTGCCAGCAGGAGGGAACAGGGAAAAGCCGGGGAGCTGTTTTTT
CDR3aa: CASRREQGKAGELFF

j_gene: TRBJ2-7
abundance: -
v_gene: TRBV5-1
d_gene: TRBD1
CDR3nt: TGCGCCAGCAGACAGGACAGGGGGACCTACGAGCAGTACTTC
CDR3aa: CASRQDRGTYEQYF

j_gene: TRBJ1-2
abundance: few
v_gene: TRBV19
d_gene: -
CDR3nt: TGTGCCAGTAGTTCACGACTCTATGGCTACACCTTC
CDR3aa: CASSSRLYGYTF

j_gene: TRBJ2-7
abundance: -
v_gene: TRBV30
d_gene: TRBD1
CDR3nt: TGTGCCTGGAGTGCGACAGGGGGCTACGAGCAGTACTTC
CDR3aa: CAWSATGGYEQYF

j_gene: TRBJ1-1
abundance: -
v_gene: TRBV6-5
d_gene: TRBD1
CDR3nt: TGTGCCAGCAGTTTCCCGGGACAGGGGGCGCGTACTGAAGCTTTCTTT
CDR3aa: CASSFPGQGARTEAFF

j_gene: TRBJ2-2
abundance: -
v_gene: TRBV5-8
d_gene: TRBD1
CDR3nt: TGTGCCAGCAACCCCGGCAGGGGGCATCACACCGGGGAGCTGTTTTTT
CDR3aa: CASNPGRGHHTGELFF

j_gene: TRBJ1-1
abundance: few
v_gene: TRBV28
d_gene: -
CDR3nt: TGTGCCAGCAGTTTAACCACCATCGGGACTGAAGCTTTCTTT
CDR3aa: CASSLTTIGTEAFF

j_gene: TRBJ1-2
abundance: -
v_gene: TRBV6-6
d_gene: TRBD1
CDR3nt: TGTGCCAGCAGCACGGGACAGGCTGGCTACACCTTC
CDR3aa: CASSTGQAGYTF

j_gene: TRBJ1-2
abundance: -
v_gene: TRBV30
d_gene: TRBD1
CDR3nt: TGTGCCTGGCAACTCGGGACAGGGACCGGTGGCTACACCTTC
CDR3aa: CAWQLGTGTGGYTF

j_gene: TRBJ2-7
abundance: -
v_gene: TRBV5-1
d_gene: TRBD2
CDR3nt: TGCGCCAGCAGCCCCTCGGCTAGCGGGAGATACTACGAGCAGTACTTC
CDR3aa: CASSPSASGRYYEQYF

j_gene: TRBJ2-7
abundance: -
v_gene: TRBV7-9
d_gene: TRBD1
CDR3nt: TGTGCCAGCAGCGCAGTCCCGGGACAGGGTACCTCCTACGAGCAGTACTTC
CDR3aa: CASSAVPGQGTSYEQYF